This T cell receptor beta chain was profiled in a study of shared clonotypes between healthy human individuals. Study-wide context: There were three CD4 naive, three CD4 memory, two CD8 naive and one CD8 memory plates per donor. The study's findings and limits: Even with large depth, rarefaction showed that sorted-subset sequencing was incomplete. Among four donors, approximately 4.6% of naive CD4 clonotypes were found in common.

Some clones are missing from TCRdb's copy, which holds only in-frame ones; the method was immunoSEQ multiplex PCR. The table records a few million clones, 80% to 95% of them present only once. This CDR3 region has 14 residues. V was shortened by 2 bases and J by 5 bases, with 13 bases between the two germline ends. Both subsets, CD45RA+ naive and CD45RA-negative memory, were split from the CD4+ cells. Remarks on this clone: As yet, its antigen is unknown.

The chain combines TRBV5-7 with TRBJ1-1; no firm D call. TRBV5-7 is an ORF; its function is uncertain. This sequence was found in a man aged 18 to 35 in good health. Some clones in this sample may be carry-over from other donors' samples. Material for sequencing was naive CD4+ T cells from PBMCs. Noted subset: CD45RA+ positively selected. The CDR3 is CASSFGVPRTEAFF. The CDR3 nucleotides read TGTGCCAGCAGCTTTGGGGTGCCGAGGACTGAAGCTTTCTTT.